Detailed here is one T cell receptor (beta chain). The sample carries other DNA sequences with the same CDR3. Original processing methods: Reference gene primer amplification in the assay estimated nucleated cell counts. The table came from immunoSEQ multiplex PCR; TCRdb's copy has only in-frame clones and leaves some out. That table supplies the V and J calls and clone size; D and trimming were determined from the DNA. Of some 330,000 clones listed, roughly 90% are singletons. This entry comes from a study of blood T cell repertoires in COVID-19. Study information: Samples taken during acute and convalescent COVID-19 were collected in the United States, Italy and Spain. PBMCs, B-cell-depleted T cells, or T cells provided the cDNA or gDNA that made up the material.

V shed 6 bases and J shed 0 bases, with 6 bases lying between them. This CDR3 spans 13 amino acids. The germline CDR1 and CDR2 sequences are MNHEY and SMNVEV (reference sequence). The chain combines TRBV27 with TRBJ1-5; D is uncertain. The specimen was peripheral blood. This sequence was found in a woman in her forties or fifties with active or convalescent COVID-19. The CDR3 bases are TGTGCCAGCAGCCCCTATAGCAATCAGCCCCAGCATTTT. Translation: CASSPYSNQPQHF.